This T cell receptor beta chain was sequenced for a study of cytomegalovirus exposure and HLA in healthy donors. Study-wide context: An early data release held some 85 million unique TCRs from HLA-typed donors. Study outcomes and limitations: Researchers reported from a later analysis that most CMV-associated TCR beta chains appeared HLA-restricted. The likely explanation for a cluster of highly shared sequence variants was sequencing artifact.

About this clone: The antigen remains unidentified.

Primers for the PCR totalled 60 Vbeta and 13 Jbeta. Generated by immunoSEQ multiplex PCR, the TCRdb table keeps only in-frame clones and is missing some. This repertoire shows some 150,000 clones, nearly 80% found once; its top ten account for about 0.66%. Deletions cut 0 bases from V and 2 bases from J, with 10 bases between. Germline V CDR1 and CDR2: LGHNA, YSLEER. The CDR3 spans 15 residues. This receptor was identified in a male donor in good health and CMV-seronegative. The chain has TRBV4-3 and TRBJ2-5; D possibly corresponds to TRBD2 (5 bases). The sample comprised PBMCs. CDR3 DNA: TGCGCCAGCAGCCAAGATCCACGGGATCAAGAGACCCAGTACTTC. Translated, it gives CASSQDPRDQETQYF.